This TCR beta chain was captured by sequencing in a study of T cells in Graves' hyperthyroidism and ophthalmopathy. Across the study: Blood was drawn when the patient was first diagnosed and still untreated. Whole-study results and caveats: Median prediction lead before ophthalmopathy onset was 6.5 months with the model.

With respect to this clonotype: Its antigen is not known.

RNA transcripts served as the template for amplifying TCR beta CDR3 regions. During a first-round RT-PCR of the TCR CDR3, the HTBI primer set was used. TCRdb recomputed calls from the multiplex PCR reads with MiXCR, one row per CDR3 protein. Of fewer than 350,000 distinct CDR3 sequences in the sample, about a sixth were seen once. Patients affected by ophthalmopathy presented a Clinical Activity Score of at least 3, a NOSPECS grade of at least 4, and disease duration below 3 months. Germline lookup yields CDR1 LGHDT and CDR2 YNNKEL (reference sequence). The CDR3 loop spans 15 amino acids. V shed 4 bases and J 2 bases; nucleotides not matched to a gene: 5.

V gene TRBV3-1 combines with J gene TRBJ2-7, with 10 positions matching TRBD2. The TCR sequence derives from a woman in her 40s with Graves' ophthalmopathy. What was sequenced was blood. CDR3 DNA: TGTGCCAGCAGCCGAACACTAGCGGGGACCTACGAGCAGTACTTC. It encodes CASSRTLAGTYEQYF.